The 8 T cell receptor beta chains reported below all come from one sample, sequenced in a study of cytotoxic CD8 clonotypes in ibrutinib-treated CLL. Data came from immunoSEQ multiplex PCR; TCRdb stores just in-frame clones and leaves some out. The repertoire holds approximately 150,000 clones, with 88% as singletons. Specimen: PBMCs, collected at disease progression, from a patient treated with ibrutinib. The receptors stem from a human donor with chronic lymphocytic leukemia.

V and J are TRBV4-1 and TRBJ1-3; possibly TRBD1 for D (6 bases). The CDR3 covers 17 residues. Germline loops: CDR1 MGHRA, CDR2 YSYEKL. Trimming left V 4 bases short and J 0 bases short, with 16 bases between. The CDR3 loop is CASSRGQTSSSGNTIYF. For the CDR3, the DNA is TGCGCCAGCAGCCGCGGACAGACGAGCAGCTCTGGAAACACCATATATTTT.

The V and J genes are TRBV30 and TRBJ1-2; D might be TRBD1 (5 bases). CDR3 size: 12 residues. CDR1 and CDR2 from the germline V gene are GTSNPN and SVGIG (reference sequence). Deletions cut 0 bases from V and 7 bases from J, with 9 bases between. CDR3 sequence (DNA): TGTGCCTGGAGTGTAAAGGGGCCTGGCTACACCTTC. Translating it yields CAWSVKGPGYTF.

The chain uses TRBV7-9 and TRBJ1-3; 7 bases align to TRBD1. Germline loops: CDR1 SEHNR, CDR2 FQNEAQ (reference sequence). This CDR3 contains 15 residues. V lost 4 bases, J lost 2 bases, and 5 bases stayed unmatched. CDR3 residues: CASSSTGTAGNTIYF. The DNA for the CDR3 is TGTGCCAGCAGCTCAACCGGGACAGCTGGAAACACCATATATTTT.

The chain joins TRBV9 to TRBJ2-7; D assignment may be TRBD1 or TRBD2 (5 bases each). V lost 4 bases, J lost 3 bases, and 17 bases lay in between. This CDR3 contains 15 residues. Looked up from germline, CDR1 is SGDLS and CDR2 is YYNGEE. The CDR3 DNA sequence: TGTGCCAGCAGCCCCCAGCCGGGACGGTTCTACGAGCAGTACTTC. Amino acid sequence: CASSPQPGRFYEQYF.

This clone is a singleton in its sample. CDR3 nucleotide sequence: TGTGCCAGCCTCTCGGGAAGTGGGGCCCACGAGCAGTACTTC. Its translation is CASLSGSGAHEQYF. This chain links TRBV2 with TRBJ2-7, with D possibly being TRBD1 or TRBD2 (5 bases each). The V end lost 8 bases, the J end lost 5 bases, and 19 bases lay between the germline ends. The V gene's germline CDR1 is SNHLY and CDR2 FYNNEI. This CDR3 region has 14 residues.

The J gene is TRBJ1-1, the V gene TRBV19; D remains unclear. The V and J ends lost 11 bases and 8 bases respectively, with 18 bases between them. The CDR3 sequence is 12 residues long. Germline lookup yields CDR1 LNHDA and CDR2 SQIVND (reference sequence). The CDR3 DNA is TGTGCCCTCCCGGTACCACGGGCCGAAGCTTTCTTT. Its translation: CALPVPRAEAFF.

This chain links TRBV5-4 with TRBJ1-3; D ambiguous. V lost 0 bases, J lost 0 bases, and 7 bases lay in between. This CDR3 is built from 15 residues. CDR1 and CDR2 (germline): SGHNT, YYREEE (reference sequence). Written as DNA, the CDR3 is TGTGCCAGCAGCTTGGGTGGGGTCTCTGGAAACACCATATATTTT. Its translation is CASSLGGVSGNTIYF.

The rearrangement joins TRBV11-1 to TRBJ2-3; 7 bases match TRBD2. Germline V CDR1 and CDR2: SGHAT, FQDESV (reference sequence). V shed 5 bases and J 3 bases; nucleotides not matched to a gene: 14. The CDR3 sequence is 17 residues long. The CDR3 nucleotides are TGTGCCAGCAGCCCACCAAAGCGGGGCGTCGGGACAGATACGCAGTATTTT. Residues: CASSPPKRGVGTDTQYF.